This entry is about one T cell receptor beta chain. Its antigen is still unknown. The input lacks base qualities; no much larger clone sits a single base away. The sample belongs to a study of T cell repertoires in breast cancer (dated by TCRdb to 2016 to 2017). Study-level background: Tumors, lymph nodes and peripheral blood lymphocytes from breast cancer patients, as well as peripheral blood from healthy control donors, were profiled. The study reasoned that TCRs shared between breast cancer patients would target shared antigens, given breast cancer's low mutational burden and rare common mutations. On average, sequencing produced about 550,000 sequences per sample, which came to about 9.7 reads per input cell. The majority of the approximately 22 patient tumors analyzed for shared TCRs were ER+/PR+. Blood samples were separated by Ficoll, whereas tumor-free lymph nodes were processed without any enzymatic digestion. Controls included nine healthy donors of an age range similar to the patients. Tumors and tumor-involved lymph nodes were minced, digested with Liberase and DNase, and then passed through 70-um and 40-um filters.

The study at large found these results: Tumor-involved sentinel lymph nodes shared about fourfold more TCRs with matched tumor repertoires than tumor-free nodes (roughly 8% versus 2%). Genuine antitumor clones may have been missed because singleton TCRs were discarded and only part of each tumor was sampled. Emulsion RT-PCR was considered qualitative rather than quantitative, since transcript abundance and primer differences skewed clone recovery. Shared TCRs were encoded by various nucleotide sequences, which suggests selection and expansion based on antigen. Possible tumor specificity was suggested for roughly 20 TCR pairs that were shared across seven or more patient tumors yet rarely found in control blood.

Library method: emulsion pairing. Unpaired genes were suppressed by a second nested PCR with blocking oligos, after which a third nested PCR added Illumina adaptors and barcodes. Each master mix for emulsion RT-PCR held about 5,000-270,000 T cells along with C-region, Stepout and V-region primers. The emulsions were generated using the Micellula Emulsion and Purification Kit, and the RT-PCR was run with Qiagen OneStep RT-PCR reagents. Pooled libraries were sequenced with paired-end 2 x 250 reads on an Illumina MiSeq. Processing in the source paper ran as follows. Read pairs were joined in Galaxy and clipped at the engineered overlap into separate alpha and beta files, and reads that were not clipped were discarded. To assign alpha-beta pairs, the researchers used CompleteTCR, a MiTCR-based pipeline that relies on an R script to link chains sharing read cluster identifiers. TCR sequences seen only once, which were about 1-3.2%, were removed as potential sequencing errors. The public reads were reanalyzed by TCRdb: fastp trimming at Q25, MiXCR alignment, in-frame beta chains only. Rows matching on CDR3 protein sequence are summarized as one entry with the most common DNA and genes. In this record, the V and J calls reflect TCRdb's handling and not the investigators' own analysis. Present in this sample are about 570 distinct CDR3 sequences, roughly 49% of which were seen just once. The leading ten clones occupy approximately 94% of the sample.

To analyze paired alpha-beta TCRs of CD8+ T cells, the researchers used an expanded emulsion RT-PCR method with primers covering all TCR V genes. CD8+ T cells were isolated with a CD8 positive selection kit and incubated overnight in 8 to 10 IU/mL IL-2 before emulsion RT-PCR. This clonotype was sampled from a pool of human donors with breast cancer or a healthy control (not recorded which). The source material was CD8+ T cells.

Here is the DNA: TGTGCCAGCAGCTTGACAGGGGGCATGAACTCTGAGGCCTTCTTT. Its protein is CASSLTGGMNSEAFF. The rearrangement combines TRBV7-3 with TRBJ1-1; 10 bases in the middle match TRBD1. V lost 3 bases and J lost 14 bases, and the count of bases not matched to a germline gene is 15. Based on the germline V gene, the CDR1 and CDR2 sequences are SGHTA and FQGTGA. From the cysteine up to the phenylalanine, the CDR3 has a length of 15 residues. Here the CDR3 DNA is all that survives: 45 bases in frame from base 1.